The source of this TCR beta chain is a study of OX40 agonist ivuxolimab in advanced cancers. Whole-study context: Patients in the trial were receiving intravenous ivuxolimab every 2 weeks, at doses of 0.01 to 10 mg/kg.

CDR3 length: 14 amino acids. Deletions cut 0 bases from V and 5 bases from J, with 8 bases between. CDR1 is WSHSY, CDR2 SAAADI, per germline. Profiled with immunoSEQ multiplex PCR; TCRdb holds only in-frame clones, not every one. The sample carries tens of thousands of clones, roughly nine tenths recorded once. The sequence was obtained from an adult with an advanced solid tumor such as melanoma, head and neck, liver or kidney cancer. The chain links TRBV10-2 to TRBJ1-5; perhaps TRBD1 as D (6 bases). Source: CD4+ or CD8+ T cells sorted from blood, taken in a trial of the OX40 agonist ivuxolimab. The CDR3 sequence: CASSESNRDQPQHF. CDR3 in DNA: TGCGCCAGCAGTGAGTCTAACAGGGATCAGCCCCAGCATTTT.